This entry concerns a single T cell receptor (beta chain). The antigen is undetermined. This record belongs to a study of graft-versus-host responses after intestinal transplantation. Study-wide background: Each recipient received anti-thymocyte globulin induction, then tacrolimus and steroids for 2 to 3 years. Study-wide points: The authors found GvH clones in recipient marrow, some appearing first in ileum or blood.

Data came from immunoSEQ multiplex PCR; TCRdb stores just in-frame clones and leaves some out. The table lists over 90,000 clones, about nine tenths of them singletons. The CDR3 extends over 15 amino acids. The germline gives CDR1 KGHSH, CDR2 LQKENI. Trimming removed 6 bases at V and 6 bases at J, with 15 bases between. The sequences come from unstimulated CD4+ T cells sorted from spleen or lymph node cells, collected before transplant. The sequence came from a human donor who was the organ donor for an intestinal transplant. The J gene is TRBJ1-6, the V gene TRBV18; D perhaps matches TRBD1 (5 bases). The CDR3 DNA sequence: TGTGCCAGCTCCCTGGGCGCGGGGGGTAATTCACCCCTCCACTTT. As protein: CASSLGAGGNSPLHF.